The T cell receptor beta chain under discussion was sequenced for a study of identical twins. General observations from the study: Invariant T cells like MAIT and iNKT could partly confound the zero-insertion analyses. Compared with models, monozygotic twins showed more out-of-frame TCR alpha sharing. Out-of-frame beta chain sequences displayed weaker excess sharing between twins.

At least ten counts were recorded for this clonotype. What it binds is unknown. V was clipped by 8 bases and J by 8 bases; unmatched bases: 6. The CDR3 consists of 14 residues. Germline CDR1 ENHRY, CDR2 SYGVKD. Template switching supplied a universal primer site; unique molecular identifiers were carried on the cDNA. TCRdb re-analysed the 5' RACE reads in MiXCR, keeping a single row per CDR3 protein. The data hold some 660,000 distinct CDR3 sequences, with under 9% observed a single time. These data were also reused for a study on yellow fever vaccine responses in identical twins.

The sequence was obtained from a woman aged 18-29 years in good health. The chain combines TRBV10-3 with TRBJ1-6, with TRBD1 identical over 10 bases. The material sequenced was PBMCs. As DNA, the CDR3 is TGTGCCATCGGCCCGGGACAGGGGTATTCACCCCTCCACTTT. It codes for CAIGPGQGYSPLHF.